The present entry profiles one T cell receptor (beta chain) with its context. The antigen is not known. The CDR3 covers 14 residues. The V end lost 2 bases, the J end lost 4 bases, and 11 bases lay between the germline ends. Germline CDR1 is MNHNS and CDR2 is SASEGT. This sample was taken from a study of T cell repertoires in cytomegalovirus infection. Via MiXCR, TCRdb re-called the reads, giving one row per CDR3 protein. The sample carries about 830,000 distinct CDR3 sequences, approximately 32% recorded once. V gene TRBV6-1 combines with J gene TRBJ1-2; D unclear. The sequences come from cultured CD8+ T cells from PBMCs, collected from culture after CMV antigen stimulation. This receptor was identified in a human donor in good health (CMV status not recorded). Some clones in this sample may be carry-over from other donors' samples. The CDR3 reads CASSELNTAYGYTF. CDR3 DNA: TGTGCCAGCAGTGAATTAAACACAGCCTATGGCTACACCTTC.